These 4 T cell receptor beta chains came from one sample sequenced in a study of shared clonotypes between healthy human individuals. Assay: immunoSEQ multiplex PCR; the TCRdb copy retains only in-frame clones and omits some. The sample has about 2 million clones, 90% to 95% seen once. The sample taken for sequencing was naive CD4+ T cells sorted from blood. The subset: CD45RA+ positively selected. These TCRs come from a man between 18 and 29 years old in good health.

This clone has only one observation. CDR3 sequence: CASSPPGGGLQGEQFF. The CDR3 nucleotides are TGTGCCAGCTCACCACCGGGCGGGGGCCTCCAAGGGGAGCAGTTCTTC. The genes are TRBV18 and TRBJ2-1; perhaps TRBD2 as D (7 bases). V shed 0 bases and J shed 10 bases, with 19 bases lying between them. This CDR3 comprises 16 residues. Germline V gives CDR1 KGHSH, CDR2 LQKENI.

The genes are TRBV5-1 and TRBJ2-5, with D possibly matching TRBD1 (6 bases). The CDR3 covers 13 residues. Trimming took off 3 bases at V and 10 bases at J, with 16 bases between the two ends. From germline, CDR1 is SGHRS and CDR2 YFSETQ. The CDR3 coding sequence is TGCGCCAGCAGCTCACCCGGGACAACTAACCAGTACTTC. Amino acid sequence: CASSSPGTTNQYF. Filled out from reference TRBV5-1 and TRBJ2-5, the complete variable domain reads KAGVTQTPRYLIKTRGQQVTLSCSPISGHRSVSWYQQTPGQGLQFLFEYFSETQRNKGNFPGRFSGRQFSNSRSEMNVSTLELGDSALYLCASSSPGTTNQYFGPGTRLLVL.

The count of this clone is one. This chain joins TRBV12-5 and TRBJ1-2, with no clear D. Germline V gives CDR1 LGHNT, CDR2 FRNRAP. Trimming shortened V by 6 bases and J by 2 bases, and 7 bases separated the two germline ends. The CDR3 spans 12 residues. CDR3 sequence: CASGAENYGYTF. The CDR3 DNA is TGTGCTAGTGGCGCGGAGAACTATGGCTACACCTTC.

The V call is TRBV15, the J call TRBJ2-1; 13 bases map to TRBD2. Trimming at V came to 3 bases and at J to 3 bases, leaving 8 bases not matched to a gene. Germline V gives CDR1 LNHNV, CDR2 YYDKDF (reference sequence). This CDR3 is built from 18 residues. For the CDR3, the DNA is TGTGCCACCAGCAGTACGGGACTAGCGGGGAGTGTCTACAATGAGCAGTTCTTC. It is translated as CATSSTGLAGSVYNEQFF.